This TCR beta chain was obtained from a study of graft-versus-host responses after intestinal transplantation (dated by TCRdb to the early 2020s). Describing the broader study: The transplants that recipients received were multivisceral, liver-intestinal, or isolated intestinal. The cohort enrolled about two dozen intestinal transplant recipients, one of whom was a retransplant, and a few patients without pretransplant specimens were excluded. After intestinal transplantation, graft-versus-host and host-versus-graft alloreactive T cell clones were followed in the graft, circulation and bone marrow using bulk TCR-beta CDR3 sequencing. Anti-thymocyte globulin induction was given to all recipients, followed by maintenance tacrolimus and steroids for two to four years. To identify alloreactive clones, pre-transplant mixed lymphocyte reaction products were sequenced and then compared with unstimulated pre-transplant donor and recipient T cells. Instead of going to the commercial service, samples from a few later patients were sequenced in-house on an Illumina MiSeq and processed with MiXCR. A peak of at least 4% donor T cells among recipient peripheral blood mononuclear cells was the definition used for donor T cell macrochimerism. Broad study findings and their caveats: The relatively low number and heterogeneity of intestinal transplant patients limited the conclusions. Early after transplant, declines in HvG clones were associated with peak levels of circulating GvH clones. Patients with donor T cell macrochimerism had high GvH to HvG T cell clonal ratios in their allografts. GvH clones turned up in recipient bone marrow, with some appearing earlier in ileal mucosa or blood, a pattern consistent with an intestinal mucosal origin.

A word on this clone: Its cognate antigen has yet to be identified. It has no much larger one-base neighbor in the sample; base qualities were not kept.

From cysteine to phenylalanine, the CDR3 is 12 amino acids long. Only the CDR3 DNA is retained, 36 bases long and in frame from the first base. V loses 1 base, J loses 3 bases, and the germline ends lie 3 bases apart. In the germline V gene, CDR1 corresponds to SGHAT and CDR2 to FQNNGV. Library preparation was by the immunoSEQ multiplex PCR assay. For most patients, genomic DNA was isolated using the Qiagen DNeasy Blood and Tissue Kit and was shipped frozen to Adaptive Biotechnologies for TCR sequencing. High-throughput TCR-beta CDR3 sequencing of genomic DNA from most patients was performed by Adaptive Biotechnologies. On the study's bioinformatics: TCR sequencing data were retrieved from Adaptive's ImmunoSEQ software for 15 to 20 patients, whereas a few other patients were processed with MiXCR and VDJtools. CD4 versus CD8 sorting errors were corrected by removing sequences found in both subsets at a frequency ratio below 5:1. CDR3 nucleotide sequences shared by donor and recipient were removed because the origin of these sequences could not be assigned. To count as alloreactive, a clone needed at least 2-fold expansion over unstimulated cells and a minimum CFSE-low frequency of 0.002% (template counts) or 0.001% (read counts). Mappable clones were those detected in sequenced pre-transplant spleen, lymph node, or MLR CFSE-low populations of the donor or recipient. Cumulative frequency of alloreactive clones was calculated as a percentage of all sequences weighted by copy number. This immuneACCESS table, as held by TCRdb, lists in-frame sequences with V and J called but not all clones. Of the missing ones, under half trace to an unresolved V gene in checked studies; the others have no known cause. V, J and clone size derive from that table, while D and trimming were established from the DNA sequence. The table for this sample lists 30,000 or so clones; 70% to 85% of them were counted only once. The top ten hold roughly 19% of the sample.

The sample's time point label, in plain terms: cells obtained before transplantation from donor or recipient. CD3+CD4+ and CD3+CD8+ populations were FACS-sorted from unstimulated pre-transplant donor and recipient cells taken from spleen or lymph nodes. This receptor was identified in a human donor who received an intestinal transplant. The chain was built from TRBV11-2 and TRBJ1-1, with no confident D gene call. The sequencing used unstimulated CD8+ T cells sorted from spleen or lymph node cells, collected before intestinal transplant. The DNA is TGTGCCAGCAGCTTAGTCGACACTGAAGCTTTCTTT. Translated, it reads CASSLVDTEAFF. This CDR3, with the reference TRBV11-2 and TRBJ1-1 proteins standing in past its ends, gives the full variable domain EAGVAQSPRYKIIEKRQSVAFWCNPISGHATLYWYQQILGQGPKLLIQFQNNGVVDDSQLPKDRFSAERLKGVDSTLKIQPAKLEDSAVYLCASSLVDTEAFFGQGTRLTVV.